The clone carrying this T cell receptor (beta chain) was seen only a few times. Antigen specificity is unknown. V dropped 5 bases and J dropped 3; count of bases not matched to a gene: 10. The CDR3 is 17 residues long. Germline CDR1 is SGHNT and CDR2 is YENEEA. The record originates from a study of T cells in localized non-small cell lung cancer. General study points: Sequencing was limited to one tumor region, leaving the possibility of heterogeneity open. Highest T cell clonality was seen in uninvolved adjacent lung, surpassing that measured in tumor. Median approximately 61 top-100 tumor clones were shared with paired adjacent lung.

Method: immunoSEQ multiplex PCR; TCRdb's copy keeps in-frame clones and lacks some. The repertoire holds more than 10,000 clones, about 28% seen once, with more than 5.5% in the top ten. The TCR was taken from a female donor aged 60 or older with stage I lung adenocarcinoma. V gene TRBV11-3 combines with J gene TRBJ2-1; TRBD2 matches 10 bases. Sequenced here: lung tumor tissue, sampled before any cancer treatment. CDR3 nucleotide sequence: TGTGCCAGCAGCACTCGCCAAGGGACTAGCGTCTACAATGAGCAGTTCTTC. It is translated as CASSTRQGTSVYNEQFF.